The clone carrying this T cell receptor beta chain was recorded many times. The sample is drawn from a study of T cells in Graves' hyperthyroidism and ophthalmopathy. Study-wide context: Peripheral blood was collected at initial diagnosis, before any treatment.

From RNA transcripts, TCR beta CDR3 regions were amplified. With the HTBI primer set, the TCR CDR3 went through a first round of RT-PCR. TCRdb passed the multiplex PCR reads through MiXCR, listing each CDR3 protein once. The sample holds under 550,000 distinct CDR3 sequences, approximately 15% seen once. Germline CDR1 and CDR2: GTSNPN and SVGIG (reference sequence). The CDR3 extends over 14 amino acids. V trimming: 2 bases; J trimming: 3 bases; junction bases outside the gene matches: 6. Sequencing input: blood. The chain employs TRBV30 and TRBJ2-7; 8 nucleotides match TRBD1. The origin of this receptor is a woman aged 18-30 years with Graves' hyperthyroidism. DNA of the CDR3: TGTGCCTGGAGTAGAGGGACAGGCGACTACGAGCAGTACTTC. This translates into CAWSRGTGDYEQYF. The entire variable domain, with the rest obtained from reference TRBV30 and TRBJ2-7, is as follows: SQTIHQWPATLVQPVGSPLSLECTVEGTSNPNLYWYRQAAGRGLQLLFYSVGIGQISSEVPQNLSASRPQDRQFILSSKKLLLSDSGFYLCAWSRGTGDYEQYFGPGTRLTVT.